This entry lists 25 T cell receptor beta chains sequenced from one sample in a study of CD8+CD57+ T cells in acquired aplastic anemia. Those patients picked for sequencing had displayed CD8+CD57+ cell expansion on flow cytometry. CDR3 and TCR beta VDJ profiling relied on a genomic DNA template. One entry per CDR3 protein, called by TCRdb with MiXCR from the reads. The profile covers about 40,000 distinct CDR3 sequences, with 63% appearing a single time and 59% taken by the ten largest. Sequenced sample: sorted CD4+, CD8+, or CD8+CD57+ T cells (not recorded which) from PBMCs. The receptors come from a human donor with aplastic anemia.

V and J are TRBV2 and TRBJ2-1; a possible D gene is TRBD2 (5 bases). V lost 10 bases and J lost 0, with 13 bases in between. Germline CDR1 SNHLY, CDR2 FYNNEI. The CDR3 covers 14 residues. This CDR3 reads CATSLRVSYNEQFF. The CDR3 DNA follows: TGTGCCACCTCCCTGAGGGTCTCCTACAATGAGCAGTTCTTC.

This clonotype was picked up a small number of times. The chain couples TRBV25-1 to TRBJ1-6; D may be TRBD1 (6 bases). Germline V gene sequence: CDR1 MGHDK, CDR2 SYGVNS. The CDR3 is 16 residues long. V lost 3 bases and J lost 0, with 9 bases in between. The CDR3 DNA sequence: TGTGCCAGCAGTGAGGCGGGACACTCCTATAATTCACCCCTCCACTTT. Its translation: CASSEAGHSYNSPLHF.

This clonotype appeared once. The rearrangement uses TRBV6-1 and TRBJ2-1; TRBD1 matches at 10 bases. CDR1 MNHNS and CDR2 SASEGT come from the germline V gene. Trimming at V came to 9 bases and at J to 12 bases, leaving 20 bases not matched to a gene. The CDR3 contains 16 residues. CDR3 coding DNA: TGTGCCAGTTCGAGACGCGGGACAGGGGACGCCCCGGGGCAGTTCTTC. Translated, it gives CASSRRGTGDAPGQFF.

This clonotype was seen at least ten times. The rearrangement links TRBV19 to TRBJ1-1, with 7 bases matching TRBD1. The V gene end was trimmed by 5 bases and the J gene end by 1 base; junction bases not matched to a gene: 7. This CDR3 comprises 15 residues. The germline V gene encodes CDR1 LNHDA and CDR2 SQIVND (reference sequence). The CDR3 nucleotides read TGTGCCAGTAGTCATGTTGCAGGGGGGAACACTGAAGCTTTCTTT. This encodes CASSHVAGGNTEAFF. Variable domain in full (rest from reference TRBV19 and TRBJ1-1): DGGITQSPKYLFRKEGQNVTLSCEQNLNHDAMYWYRQDPGQGLRLIYYSQIVNDFQKGDIAEGYSVSREKKESFPLTVTSAQKNPTAFYLCASSHVAGGNTEAFFGQGTRLTVV.

This clonotype was observed at least ten times. The rearrangement uses TRBV2 and TRBJ1-3; D call uncertain. CDR1 SNHLY and CDR2 FYNNEI come from the germline V gene. Trimming shortened V by 3 bases and J by 0 bases, and 6 bases separated the two germline ends. The CDR3 has 14 amino acids. CDR3 region: CASSDGSSGNTIYF. DNA for the CDR3: TGTGCCAGCAGTGACGGCAGCTCTGGAAACACCATATATTTT.

The V and J genes are TRBV25-1 and TRBJ1-2; D is unresolved. The CDR3 spans 13 residues. The germline CDR1 and CDR2 sequences are MGHDK and SYGVNS. The V end was cut by 2 bases, the J end by 0 bases, with 4 bases between. CDR3 sequence: CASSEHPNYGYTF. CDR3 bases: TGTGCCAGCAGTGAACACCCTAACTATGGCTACACCTTC.

As DNA, the CDR3 is TGTGCCACCAGCAGAGACGGGACTGGCACTGAAGCTTTCTTT. It codes for CATSRDGTGTEAFF. The chain joins TRBV15 to TRBJ1-1; a weak D match, TRBD1 (5 bases). In germline, CDR1 is LNHNV, CDR2 YYDKDF (reference sequence). V was pared by 0 bases and J by 4 bases, with 9 bases between. There are 14 residues in the CDR3.

V gene TRBV6-1 combines with J gene TRBJ1-2; TRBD1 might be the D (6 bases). Between the trimmed V and J ends, which lost 8 bases and 6 bases, there was a span of 13 bases. Germline-derived CDR1 and CDR2 are MNHNS and SASEGT. This CDR3 is 12 amino acids long. CDR3 sequence reads: CASSLPGDGYTF. CDR3 DNA sequence: TGTGCCAGCTCCCTCCCAGGGGATGGCTACACCTTC.

In the case of this clonotype: A much larger clonotype is one base distant, so this may be a read error. The chain has TRBV30 and TRBJ1-6; D not resolved. CDR1 and CDR2 (germline): GTSNPN, SVGIG (reference sequence). This CDR3 is built from 13 residues. The CDR3 nucleotides are TGTGCCGGGAGTGTTGGTGTTAATTCACCCCTCCACTTT. It yields the protein CAGSVGVNSPLHF.

This chain links TRBV15 with TRBJ2-1, with TRBD2 matching over 11 bases. The CDR3 runs 15 residues. The junction had 6 bases not matched to a gene; V was cut back by 1 base and J by 10 bases. The germline CDR1 and CDR2 sequences are LNHNV and YYDKDF (reference sequence). DNA for the CDR3: TGTGCCACCAGCAGAGTAGCGGGAGGGCGAGAAGAGCAGTTCTTC. Translating gives CATSRVAGGREEQFF.

The chain is built from TRBV11-3 and TRBJ2-5, with TRBD1 matching 8 bases. V gave up 3 bases and J gave up 5 bases; unmatched junction bases: 2. Per the germline V gene, CDR1 is SGHNT and CDR2 is YENEEA. This CDR3 has 13 amino acids. The CDR3 is CASSLDREETQYF. CDR3 bases: TGTGCCAGCAGCTTGGACAGGGAGGAGACCCAGTACTTC.

This clonotype was observed a single time. The chain is built from TRBV29-1 and TRBJ1-2, with TRBD1 as a possible D gene (5 bases). Germline V gene sequence: CDR1 SQVTM, CDR2 ANQGSEA. The CDR3 is made up of 13 amino acids. The V end lost 7 bases, the J end lost 5 bases, and 17 bases lay between the germline ends. The chain's CDR3 is CSAPGTGEYGYTF. The CDR3 DNA sequence: TGCAGCGCCCCTGGGACCGGCGAGTATGGCTACACCTTC.

This clonotype was recorded many times. The chain joins TRBV6-1 to TRBJ2-7; 9 bases map to TRBD1. Looked up from germline, CDR1 is MNHNS and CDR2 is SASEGT. V lost 8 bases to trimming and J lost 4 bases; unmatched junction nucleotides: 12. The CDR3 is 15 amino acids. The chain's CDR3 is CASLPRGQGVYEQYF. The DNA for the CDR3 is TGTGCCAGCCTCCCCCGGGGACAGGGCGTTTACGAGCAGTACTTC.

The chain links TRBV10-2 to TRBJ2-3; no clear D. Germline V gene lookup returns CDR1 WSHSY and CDR2 SAAADI. The ends were cut back, 0 bases at V and 6 bases at J, with 13 bases in the middle. The CDR3 is made up of 15 amino acids. Here the CDR3 reads CASSESGQVGDTQYF. The CDR3, as DNA: TGCGCCAGCAGTGAGTCGGGTCAGGTGGGGGATACGCAGTATTTT.

The table lists this clonotype with many counts. The chain is built from TRBV5-6 and TRBJ2-5, with D perhaps being TRBD1 or TRBD2 (5 bases each). The CDR3 totals 15 residues. Trimming left V 0 bases short and J 9 bases short, with 18 bases between. Germline lookup yields CDR1 SGHDT and CDR2 YYEEEE. The chain's CDR3 is CASSLGDLNRVAQYF. CDR3 nucleotide sequence: TGTGCCAGCAGCTTGGGGGACCTCAACCGGGTGGCCCAGTACTTC.

V gene TRBV7-8 combines with J gene TRBJ1-5, with 8 bases matching TRBD1. Germline V gene lookup returns CDR1 SGHVS and CDR2 FQNEAQ. The CDR3 runs to 15 residues. The V gene end was trimmed by 1 base and the J gene end by 9 bases; junction bases not matched to a gene: 8. In DNA, the CDR3 is TGTGCCAGCAGCTTAGATGGGACAGGACATCGGCCCCAGCATTTT. It yields the protein CASSLDGTGHRPQHF.

This clonotype was counted only a few times. The germline gene is not matched at one end of the junction; a read error may be the cause. The J gene is TRBJ2-7, the V gene TRBV10-2, with D maybe TRBD1 (6 bases). Germline V lookup: CDR1 WSHSY, CDR2 SAAADI. CDR3 length: 14 amino acids. CDR3 protein: CASRALTGIGELYF. CDR3 bases: TGCGCCAGCAGGGCCCTAACAGGGATCGGGGAGCTGTACTTC.

The CDR3 DNA reads as TGCAGCGTTGTGGACAGGGGACTCTATGGCTACACCTTC. This gives the protein CSVVDRGLYGYTF. The chain has TRBV29-1 and TRBJ1-2; 9 bases match TRBD1. The CDR3 loop spans 13 amino acids. Per the germline V gene, CDR1 is SQVTM and CDR2 is ANQGSEA. J was trimmed by 4 bases and V by 4 bases; bases with no gene match: 4.

This clonotype was observed once. This chain links TRBV10-2 with TRBJ1-6, with D perhaps matching TRBD1 (5 bases). The CDR3 runs to 14 residues. CDR1 WSHSY and CDR2 SAAADI come from the germline V gene. The V end was cut by 3 bases, the J end by 11 bases, with 14 bases between. As DNA, the CDR3 is TGCGCCAGCAGTGAAGGGGCGTCGAGAGCACCCCTCCACTTT. It yields the protein CASSEGASRAPLHF.

This clonotype has just a few counts. The chain is built from TRBV2 and TRBJ2-7, with TRBD1 matching 7 bases. Per the germline V gene, CDR1 is SNHLY and CDR2 is FYNNEI. With 5 bases clipped from V and 3 bases from J, the junction kept 7 bases outside the gene matches. The CDR3 has 14 amino acids. The CDR3, as DNA: TGTGCCAGCAGTCCTCGGGACAGTAGCTACGAGCAGTACTTC. Its translation is CASSPRDSSYEQYF.

V usage is TRBV2 and J usage is TRBJ1-1; a possible D gene is TRBD1 (5 bases). The CDR3 has 12 residues. Germline V gene sequence: CDR1 SNHLY, CDR2 FYNNEI. The germline V and J ends were trimmed by 4 bases and 3 bases, with 6 bases remaining between them. The CDR3 DNA follows: TGTGCCAGCAGTGGGGGGTACACTGAAGCTTTCTTT. Translating gives CASSGGYTEAFF.

The chain links TRBV7-9 to TRBJ1-6; D uncertain. Germline V gene sequence: CDR1 SEHNR, CDR2 FQNEAQ (reference sequence). The V and J ends lost 3 bases and 7 bases respectively, with 10 bases between them. CDR3 length equals 14 residues. The CDR3 region is CASSFPGSNSPLHF. For the CDR3, the DNA is TGTGCCAGCAGCTTCCCCGGATCCAATTCACCCCTCCACTTT.

The rearrangement joins TRBV2 to TRBJ1-3, with D hard to call. Germline V lookup: CDR1 SNHLY, CDR2 FYNNEI. CDR3 length: 15 amino acids. With 4 bases removed from V and 0 bases from J, the gap between germline ends came to 10 bases. The CDR3 DNA reads as TGTGCCAGCAGTGGCACCTGGCTCTCTGGAAACACCATATATTTT. Amino acids: CASSGTWLSGNTIYF. Variable domain in full (rest from reference TRBV2 and TRBJ1-3): EPEVTQTPSHQVTQMGQEVILRCVPISNHLYFYWYRQILGQKVEFLVSFYNNEISEKSEIFDDQFSVERPDGSNFTLKIRSTKLEDSAMYFCASSGTWLSGNTIYFGEGSWLTVV.

This clonotype has ten or more counts. V gene TRBV6-5 combines with J gene TRBJ2-1; no definite D call. V lost 10 bases and J lost 0, with 10 bases in between. The germline CDR1 and CDR2 sequences are MNHEY and SVGAGI. The CDR3 totals 13 residues. The CDR3 DNA reads TGTGCCACACACCAGAGCTCCTACAATGAGCAGTTCTTC. Encoded protein: CATHQSSYNEQFF.

This clonotype was counted many times. The chain joins TRBV9 to TRBJ2-1; 9 bases are a match to TRBD1. CDR1 is SGDLS and CDR2 is YYNGEE in the germline V gene. CDR3 length: 15 amino acids. Trimming removed 3 bases from V and 5 bases from J; junction bases left unmatched: 6. CDR3 in amino acids: CASSEGDRVHNEQFF. DNA for the CDR3: TGTGCCAGCAGCGAAGGGGACAGGGTGCACAATGAGCAGTTCTTC.